The 13 T cell receptor beta chains below come from one sample, sequenced in a study of shared T cell receptors in the human thymus. Produced via immunoSEQ multiplex PCR; TCRdb's table is partial and in-frame only. Here the sample spans approximately 660,000 clones, over 75% being singletons. A further study also used this sample, focusing on human thymus T cells.

The source material was thymocytes. The receptors originated from a boy younger than two with a congenital heart defect.

This clone occurred once. The chain carries TRBV5-4 and TRBJ2-1, with 9 bases that match TRBD2. After removal of 1 base from V and 14 bases from J, the junction contained 4 bases not matched to a gene. The germline CDR1 and CDR2 sequences are SGHNT and YYREEE (reference sequence). There are 12 residues in the CDR3. This chain's CDR3 is CASSLSGGGEFF. DNA of the CDR3: TGTGCCAGCAGCTTGTCTGGCGGGGGGGAGTTCTTC.

The rearrangement uses TRBV7-8 and TRBJ2-3; 10 nucleotides match TRBD2. Looked up from germline, CDR1 is SGHVS and CDR2 is FQNEAQ. This CDR3 spans 17 amino acids. Trimming at V came to 4 bases and at J to 4 bases, leaving 11 bases not matched to a gene. The CDR3 bases are TGTGCCAGCAGCTGGGGGGAGCGGGAGGGCCGGGCAGATACGCAGTATTTT. It yields the protein CASSWGEREGRADTQYF.

The V and J genes are TRBV6-6 and TRBJ2-7, with a possible D match to TRBD2 (6 bases). CDR1 MNHNY and CDR2 SVGAGI come from the germline V gene (reference sequence). With 4 bases removed from V and 5 bases from J, the gap between germline ends came to 18 bases. The CDR3 consists of 15 residues. The CDR3 region is CASSSTLGGVNEQYF. DNA of the CDR3: TGTGCCAGCAGTTCTACCCTCGGGGGAGTCAACGAGCAGTACTTC.

This clone was observed a single time. CDR3 DNA: TGTGCCACCAGCAGGGGGCCTAGCGGGAGAGGGGGCTATGAGCAGTTCTTC. It translates to CATSRGPSGRGGYEQFF. The chain is built from TRBV15 and TRBJ2-1, with 10 bases that match TRBD2. With 3 bases clipped from V and 8 bases from J, the junction kept 13 bases outside the gene matches. Germline lookup yields CDR1 LNHNV and CDR2 YYDKDF (reference sequence). CDR3 size: 17 residues.

This rearrangement joins TRBV5-6 to TRBJ2-1; 7 bases map to TRBD2. The germline CDR1 and CDR2 sequences are SGHDT and YYEEEE. Trimming at V came to 1 base and at J to 1 base, leaving 5 bases not matched to a gene. The CDR3 runs 16 residues. The CDR3 is CASSLRPSGSYNEQFF. The CDR3 region has the DNA TGTGCCAGCAGCTTGAGGCCTAGCGGTTCCTACAATGAGCAGTTCTTC.

V gene TRBV7-9 combines with J gene TRBJ2-7; no definite D call. Germline V lookup: CDR1 SEHNR, CDR2 FQNEAQ (reference sequence). V gave up 5 bases and J gave up 5 bases, with 10 bases separating them. The CDR3 totals 12 residues. The DNA of the CDR3 is TGTGCCAGCAGCCCAGAGGCTAACGAGCAGTACTTC. Encoded protein: CASSPEANEQYF.

This chain uses TRBV7-9 with TRBJ2-3; 11 bases map to TRBD2. The CDR3 contains 17 residues. Trimming took 3 bases from V and 0 from J; bases not matched to a gene: 5. Germline CDR1 SEHNR, CDR2 FQNEAQ (reference sequence). CDR3 sequence: CASSLASGRSSTDTQYF. In nucleotides, the CDR3 is TGTGCCAGCAGCTTGGCTAGCGGGAGGTCTAGCACAGATACGCAGTATTTT.

The rearrangement links TRBV6-1 to TRBJ2-1, with TRBD2 identical over 10 bases. Germline trimming cut 6 bases from V and 8 bases from J; bases unmatched to any gene: 10. Germline CDR1 is MNHNS and CDR2 is SASEGT. The CDR3 is 15 residues long. The CDR3 DNA reads as TGTGCCAGCAGATCGGAGGGGACTAGCGTTGATGAGCAGTTCTTC. Encoded protein: CASRSEGTSVDEQFF.

The V call is TRBV6-5, the J call TRBJ2-3; D perhaps matches TRBD1 (6 bases). The CDR3 covers 15 residues. The V end lost 2 bases, the J end lost 4 bases, and 13 bases lay between the germline ends. CDR1 and CDR2 (germline): MNHEY, SVGAGI. The CDR3 region is CASSYRQERADTQYF. The CDR3 coding sequence is TGTGCCAGCAGTTACCGACAGGAGAGGGCAGATACGCAGTATTTT.

V usage is TRBV4-3 and J usage is TRBJ1-4; 8 nucleotides line up with TRBD1. V shed 4 bases, J shed 8 bases, and the junction held 9 bases outside the gene matches. CDR3 length: 15 amino acids. CDR1 and CDR2 (germline): LGHNA, YSLEER. This chain's CDR3 is CASSRRQGREEKLFF. The DNA for the CDR3 is TGCGCCAGCAGCCGGCGACAGGGGCGTGAAGAAAAACTGTTTTTT.

This chain uses TRBV6-5 with TRBJ1-1; D not certain. The V gene lost 6 bases and the J gene lost 5 bases, with 10 bases spanning the gap. There are 12 residues in the CDR3. Germline V gives CDR1 MNHEY, CDR2 SVGAGI. The CDR3 loop reads CASSPGMTEAFF. The CDR3 DNA reads TGTGCCAGCAGCCCCGGGATGACTGAAGCTTTCTTT.

This rearrangement joins TRBV11-2 to TRBJ2-7; weak D call: TRBD1 (7 bases). The CDR3 consists of 18 residues. Germline CDR1 and CDR2: SGHAT and FQNNGV. The V gene lost 5 bases and the J gene lost 4 bases, with 27 bases spanning the gap. The CDR3 nucleotides read TGTGCCAGCAGCAAACCGACAGGAGGGGGCTACGTGGGGTACGAGCAGTACTTC. Amino acid sequence: CASSKPTGGGYVGYEQYF.

This clone was counted a few times. The chain is built from TRBV18 and TRBJ1-2, with D possibly being TRBD1 (6 bases). V was shortened by 4 bases and J by 5 bases, with 11 bases between the two germline ends. Germline loops: CDR1 KGHSH, CDR2 LQKENI. This CDR3 is 13 amino acids long. This CDR3 reads CASSRGHEYGYTF. CDR3 DNA: TGTGCCAGCTCACGGGGACATGAGTATGGCTACACCTTC.